One and the same sample provided the 29 T cell receptor beta chains below, sequenced in a study of T cells in localized non-small cell lung cancer. The repertoire was sequenced with immunoSEQ multiplex PCR; TCRdb's copy has only in-frame clones and lacks some. The sample yields 72,000 or so clones, roughly 81% seen once. The input for sequencing was peripheral blood, taken before any cancer treatment. The receptors stem from a female donor aged 60 or older with stage I lung adenocarcinoma.

This clone came up once. The chain is built from TRBV18 and TRBJ2-2; D tentatively reads TRBD1 or TRBD2 (5 bases each). Trimming took 5 bases from V and 4 from J, leaving 8 bases between them. Germline V lookup: CDR1 KGHSH, CDR2 LQKENI. CDR3 length: 13 amino acids. For the CDR3, the DNA is TGTGCCAGCTCATGGGACGGCACCGGGGAGCTGTTTTTT. Translated: CASSWDGTGELFF.

The chain has TRBV28 and TRBJ2-1; D may be TRBD1 (6 bases). The CDR3 sequence is 14 residues long. Germline CDR1 and CDR2: MDHEN and SYDVKM. The V end was cut by 3 bases, the J end by 6 bases, with 12 bases between. The CDR3 DNA follows: TGTGCCAGCAGTTTTGTTACAGGGCGCAATGAGCAGTTCTTC. This gives the protein CASSFVTGRNEQFF.

This chain links TRBV18 with TRBJ1-5, with D maybe TRBD1 (5 bases). The V gene's germline CDR1 is KGHSH and CDR2 LQKENI. Trimming removed 6 bases at V and 4 bases at J, with 10 bases between. The CDR3 is 13 amino acids. The CDR3 DNA is TGTGCCAGCTCGGACACACTTAATCAGCCCCAGCATTTT. As protein: CASSDTLNQPQHF. The full variable domain, completed using reference TRBV18 and TRBJ1-5, is NAGVMQNPRHLVRRRGQEARLRCSPMKGHSHVYWYRQLPEEGLKFMVYLQKENIIDESGMPKERFSAEFPKEGPSILRIQQVVRGDSAAYFCASSDTLNQPQHFGDGTRLSIL.

This clone occurred once. The chain uses TRBV5-1 and TRBJ1-5; no clear D gene. Germline values: CDR1 SGHRS, CDR2 YFSETQ. With 0 bases removed from V and 3 bases from J, the gap between germline ends came to 4 bases. The CDR3 contains 13 residues. CDR3 sequence: CASSLGPNQPQHF. Here the CDR3 DNA reads TGCGCCAGCAGCTTGGGTCCCAATCAGCCCCAGCATTTT.

The rearrangement joins TRBV30 to TRBJ1-1; no clear D. CDR3 length: 12 residues. V lost 4 bases, J lost 1 base, and 7 bases lay in between. Germline CDR1 is GTSNPN and CDR2 is SVGIG (reference sequence). The CDR3 is CAWTARNTEAFF. The CDR3 DNA reads as TGTGCCTGGACAGCACGGAACACTGAAGCTTTCTTT.

V is TRBV28 and J is TRBJ1-5; TRBD1 agrees at 9 bases. The CDR3 extends over 15 amino acids. With V trimmed by 2 bases and J by 9 bases, 8 bases remained unmatched. CDR1 and CDR2 from the germline V gene are MDHEN and SYDVKM. The CDR3 nucleotides read TGTGCCAGCAGTTTAAGGGACAGGGTTGATGGGCCCCAGCATTTT. Protein sequence: CASSLRDRVDGPQHF.

The chain couples TRBV6-1 to TRBJ2-2; the D call may be TRBD1 or TRBD2 (5 bases each). Germline V gene lookup returns CDR1 MNHNS and CDR2 SASEGT. This CDR3 contains 14 residues. Deletions cut 7 bases from V and 2 bases from J, with 11 bases between. This chain's CDR3 is CASTQGVNTGELFF. CDR3 DNA: TGTGCCAGCACCCAGGGAGTAAACACCGGGGAGCTGTTTTTT.

V usage is TRBV5-4 and J usage is TRBJ2-3; tentatively, D is TRBD1 or TRBD2 (6 bases each). Germline V gene sequence: CDR1 SGHNT, CDR2 YYREEE (reference sequence). This CDR3 has 15 amino acids. V lost 4 bases, J lost 3 bases, and 15 bases lay in between. DNA of the CDR3: TGTGCCAGCAGCGCCTTAAGGGGGGCTACAGATACGCAGTATTTT. Protein: CASSALRGATDTQYF.

This clone is a singleton in its sample. The J gene is TRBJ2-5, the V gene TRBV6-6, with 12 bases aligning to TRBD2. CDR3 size: 16 residues. Germline trimming cut 6 bases from V and 1 base from J; bases unmatched to any gene: 6. CDR1 and CDR2 from the germline V gene are MNHNY and SVGAGI (reference sequence). CDR3 sequence: CASRAGTSGFQETQYF. CDR3 in DNA: TGTGCCAGCAGAGCCGGGACTAGCGGGTTCCAAGAGACCCAGTACTTC.

The chain has TRBV6-1 and TRBJ1-1; a weak D match, TRBD1 (6 bases). The germline CDR1 and CDR2 sequences are MNHNS and SASEGT. This CDR3 contains 15 residues. The ends were cut back, 4 bases at V and 5 bases at J, with 17 bases in the middle. In nucleotides, the CDR3 is TGTGCCAGCAGTGGAGGGACAACGATGGGGACTGAAGCTTTCTTT. This encodes CASSGGTTMGTEAFF.

The chain joins TRBV29-1 to TRBJ1-1; no definite D call. The CDR3 spans 11 residues. Germline assignment: CDR1 SQVTM and CDR2 ANQGSEA. V lost 4 bases and J 3 bases, leaving 6 bases between the germline ends. The CDR3 spells CSVVRDTEAFF. For the CDR3, the DNA is TGCAGCGTTGTGAGGGACACTGAAGCTTTCTTT.

This chain joins TRBV5-1 and TRBJ1-3; D unclear. The V and J ends lost 0 bases and 0 bases respectively, with 4 bases between them. The CDR3 spans 14 residues. Germline loops: CDR1 SGHRS, CDR2 YFSETQ. The CDR3 loop is CASSLEVSGNTIYF. The CDR3 DNA follows: TGCGCCAGCAGCTTGGAGGTCTCTGGAAACACCATATATTTT. The full variable domain, its missing parts supplied by reference TRBV5-1 and TRBJ1-3, is KAGVTQTPRYLIKTRGQQVTLSCSPISGHRSVSWYQQTPGQGLQFLFEYFSETQRNKGNFPGRFSGRQFSNSRSEMNVSTLELGDSALYLCASSLEVSGNTIYFGEGSWLTVV.

CDR3 amino acids: CASSPGQGLRYADTQYF. CDR3 in DNA: TGTGCCAGCAGCCCGGGACAGGGATTGAGATACGCAGATACGCAGTATTTT. This chain joins TRBV7-9 and TRBJ2-3; 9 nucleotides line up with TRBD1. After removal of 5 bases from V and 4 bases from J, the junction contained 13 bases not matched to a gene. Germline lookup yields CDR1 SEHNR and CDR2 FQNEAQ (reference sequence). The CDR3 is 17 amino acids. The full variable domain, rest sourced from reference TRBV7-9 and TRBJ2-3, is DTGVSQNPRHKITKRGQNVTFRCDPISEHNRLYWYRQTLGQGPEFLTYFQNEAQLEKSRLLSDRFSAERPKGSFSTLEIQRTEQGDSAMYLCASSPGQGLRYADTQYFGPGTRLTVL.

The rearrangement links TRBV6-6 to TRBJ1-1, with D perhaps matching TRBD1 (5 bases). The V end was cut by 4 bases, the J end by 6 bases, with 9 bases between. The CDR3 has 12 amino acids. Per germline, CDR1 MNHNY and CDR2 SVGAGI (reference sequence). The CDR3: CASSWDFPEAFF. CDR3 bases: TGTGCCAGCAGTTGGGACTTCCCTGAAGCTTTCTTT.

V is TRBV27 and J is TRBJ2-1, with D possibly TRBD1 on 6 matching bases. Deletions cut 6 bases from V and 9 bases from J, with 15 bases between. The CDR3 covers 13 residues. The germline V gene encodes CDR1 MNHEY and CDR2 SMNVEV (reference sequence). The CDR3 DNA reads TGTGCCAGCAGGGACACAGGGATTATTGAGCAGTTCTTC. It yields the protein CASRDTGIIEQFF.

The sample holds a few counts of this clone. The chain combines TRBV29-1 with TRBJ1-1, with D hard to call. V shed 0 bases and J shed 10 bases, with 15 bases lying between them. The CDR3 is 13 amino acids. In germline, CDR1 is SQVTM, CDR2 ANQGSEA. The CDR3 sequence: CSVEDQEITGAFF. The CDR3 DNA sequence: TGCAGCGTTGAAGATCAGGAAATCACGGGAGCTTTCTTT. Combining the CDR3 with reference TRBV29-1 and TRBJ1-1 gives the whole variable domain SAVISQKPSRDICQRGTSLTIQCQVDSQVTMMFWYRQQPGQSLTLIATANQGSEATYESGFVIDKFPISRPNLTFSTLTVSNMSPEDSSIYLCSVEDQEITGAFFGQGTRLTVV.

The V gene is TRBV5-6, the J gene TRBJ1-1, with no clear D. CDR3 length equals 14 residues. Germline CDR1 SGHDT, CDR2 YYEEEE. V lost 0 bases, J lost 4 bases, and 10 bases lay in between. The CDR3 coding sequence is TGTGCCAGCAGCTTGGCCGTGGCGGGCACTGAAGCTTTCTTT. This sequence encodes CASSLAVAGTEAFF.

The J gene is TRBJ2-5, the V gene TRBV5-4; D remains unclear. CDR1 is SGHNT, CDR2 YYREEE, per germline (reference sequence). V was pared by 4 bases and J by 2 bases, with 12 bases between. The CDR3 totals 14 residues. CDR3 region: CASSLLGRQETQYF. CDR3 nucleotide sequence: TGTGCCAGCAGCCTGTTGGGCAGGCAAGAGACCCAGTACTTC.

This chain joins TRBV5-1 and TRBJ2-2; 10 bases map to TRBD1. V dropped 3 bases and J dropped 5; count of bases not matched to a gene: 4. The CDR3 is 15 amino acids. Per the germline V gene, CDR1 is SGHRS and CDR2 is YFSETQ. CDR3 loop: CASSWDRGWTGELFF. CDR3 nucleotide sequence: TGCGCCAGCAGCTGGGACAGGGGTTGGACCGGGGAGCTGTTTTTT. Based on the CDR3 plus reference TRBV5-1 and TRBJ2-2, the full variable domain is KAGVTQTPRYLIKTRGQQVTLSCSPISGHRSVSWYQQTPGQGLQFLFEYFSETQRNKGNFPGRFSGRQFSNSRSEMNVSTLELGDSALYLCASSWDRGWTGELFFGEGSRLTVL.

The rearrangement uses TRBV5-1 and TRBJ2-6, with D perhaps matching TRBD2 (5 bases). V dropped 0 bases and J dropped 8 bases, with 15 bases sitting between them. The CDR3 consists of 16 residues. Germline values: CDR1 SGHRS, CDR2 YFSETQ. The CDR3 coding sequence is TGCGCCAGCAGCTTGGCGGGAAGCAGTGGTCCCAACGTCCTGACTTTC. It specifies CASSLAGSSGPNVLTF.

The chain employs TRBV13 and TRBJ2-7, with 7 bases matching TRBD1. The CDR3 has 12 amino acids. From germline, CDR1 is PRHDT and CDR2 FYEKMQ (reference sequence). Losses at the gene ends were 6 bases for V and 5 bases for J; bases not matched to a gene: 4. CDR3 coding DNA: TGTGCCAGCAGTCTAGGACAGGACGAGCAGTACTTC. It specifies CASSLGQDEQYF.

This clone was observed a handful of times. V and J are TRBV30 and TRBJ1-1, with TRBD1 matching over 7 bases. Trimming took 0 bases from V and 0 from J; bases not matched to a gene: 10. The germline V gene encodes CDR1 GTSNPN and CDR2 SVGIG (reference sequence). This CDR3 comprises 17 residues. This CDR3 reads CAWSVQRTGRMNTEAFF. In DNA form, the CDR3 reads TGTGCCTGGAGTGTACAGCGGACAGGTCGTATGAACACTGAAGCTTTCTTT.

This clone was detected only a few times. The chain has TRBV9 and TRBJ1-1, with 8 bases aligning to TRBD1. The length of the CDR3 is 14 residues. Germline assignment: CDR1 SGDLS and CDR2 YYNGEE. Trimming at V came to 4 bases and at J to 2 bases, leaving 4 bases not matched to a gene. CDR3 nucleotide sequence: TGTGCCAGCAGCAACAGGGGGGATAACACTGAAGCTTTCTTT. It yields the protein CASSNRGDNTEAFF. Filled out from reference TRBV9 and TRBJ1-1, the complete variable domain reads DSGVTQTPKHLITATGQRVTLRCSPRSGDLSVYWYQQSLDQGLQFLIQYYNGEERAKGNILERFSAQQFPDLHSELNLSSLELGDSALYFCASSNRGDNTEAFFGQGTRLTVV.

For this clone: A clone one base away is much larger, so this may be a read error. The rearrangement uses TRBV25-1 and TRBJ2-2; 7 positions agree with TRBD1. Germline V gene data show CDR1 as MGHDK and CDR2 as SYGVNS. Unmatched junction bases numbered 2, after V lost 4 bases and J lost 3 bases. The length of the CDR3 is 14 residues. The CDR3 loop reads CASSAQGDTGELFF. The CDR3, as DNA: TGTGCCAGCAGTGCGCAGGGGGACACCGGGGAGCTGTTTTTT.

This clone was seen a few times. This chain uses TRBV10-1 with TRBJ1-5; D gene uncertain. V lost 10 bases and J 7 bases, leaving 2 bases between the germline ends. The CDR3 runs to 8 residues. Germline V gene lookup returns CDR1 WNHNN and CDR2 SYGVQD (reference sequence). The CDR3: CAIQPQHF. The CDR3 DNA reads TGCGCCATCCAGCCCCAGCATTTT.

This clone was recorded once. The chain links TRBV4-1 to TRBJ2-7; TRBD2 matches at 10 bases. Trimming took 4 bases from V and 7 from J; bases not matched to a gene: 10. CDR3 length: 15 amino acids. The V gene's germline CDR1 is MGHRA and CDR2 YSYEKL. This CDR3 reads CASSLSSGGQWEQYF. The CDR3 coding sequence is TGCGCCAGCAGCCTTTCTAGCGGGGGACAATGGGAGCAGTACTTC.

CDR3 nucleotides: TGTGCCAGCAGGGGTTATAGCGCCGAGCAGTACTTC. Translating gives CASRGYSAEQYF. The chain is built from TRBV28 and TRBJ2-7; the D gene is possibly TRBD2 (5 bases). CDR1 is MDHEN, CDR2 SYDVKM, per germline. V lost 6 bases and J lost 6, with 12 bases in between. The CDR3 extends over 12 amino acids.

This chain uses TRBV28 with TRBJ1-1; a possible D gene is TRBD1 (6 bases). Germline loops: CDR1 MDHEN, CDR2 SYDVKM. The CDR3 sequence is 13 residues long. Trimming pared 11 bases from V and 2 bases from J, leaving 15 bases between. In DNA form, the CDR3 reads TGTGCCTCCGACAGGAGGGCCAACACTGAAGCTTTCTTT. This gives the protein CASDRRANTEAFF.

In its sample, this clone was seen a few times. This chain joins TRBV4-1 and TRBJ1-4; a weak D match, TRBD1 (5 bases). V gave up 1 base and J gave up 7 bases, with 13 bases separating them. This CDR3 has 15 amino acids. Germline V lookup: CDR1 MGHRA, CDR2 YSYEKL. The CDR3 region is CASSQGRGDGEKLFF. The DNA of the CDR3 is TGCGCCAGCAGCCAAGGTAGAGGGGACGGTGAAAAACTGTTTTTT.